The entry below gives a single T cell receptor beta chain sequence along with its context. TCRdb recomputed calls from the 5' RACE reads with MiXCR, one row per CDR3 protein. The sample contains 95,000 to 110,000 distinct CDR3 sequences, 13% to 15% of which appear only once. The CDR3 sequence is 15 residues long. The V and J ends lost 4 bases and 5 bases, in that order; junction bases with no gene match: 6. Germline V gene sequence: CDR1 LGHDT, CDR2 YNNKEL (reference sequence). The sample originates from a study of T-cell memory formation after mild COVID-19. V usage is TRBV3-1 and J usage is TRBJ2-1; 9 bases match TRBD1. The receptor was derived from a man younger than 35 who had mild COVID-19 (a few samples of this study predate the infection). Cell type and time point are not known. Sequencing was performed on PBMCs or a T cell subset sorted from them (not recorded which). The CDR3 is CASSLRDRVHNEQFF. In DNA, the CDR3 is TGTGCCAGCAGCCTCCGGGACAGGGTCCACAATGAGCAGTTCTTC.